This note documents a single T cell receptor (beta chain) sequence. Its antigen is not known. A library of TCRbeta sequences, prepared with unique molecular identifiers, was generated. TCRdb called the PCR reads again in MiXCR, with one record for every CDR3 protein. Of roughly 120,000 distinct CDR3 sequences in the sample, roughly 23% are singletons; the top ten hold about 10%. This sample is part of a study of T-cell reconstitution after alpha-beta-depleted transplantation in children. This CDR3 region has 17 residues. Germline V gene data show CDR1 as SGHRS and CDR2 as YFSETQ. V was clipped by 4 bases and J by 3 bases, with 20 bases between them. Findings and limits, study-wide: Expanded clones from the graft, numbering several hundred, reportedly supplied alpha-beta T cells about two months after transplant. Most T-cell counts and diversity one year after the transplant came from T cells that were newly produced. It was surviving recipient T cells and thymic progenitors that gave some patients high TCRbeta diversity at day 60.

This clonotype originated in a male patient aged 2 to 9 who had a stem cell transplant for chronic granulomatous disease, so the T cells may come from the graft donor. This sample comprised PBMCs, mostly from graft donor cells, obtained 180 days after TCRalphabeta/CD19-depleted stem cell transplant. This chain connects TRBV5-1 to TRBJ2-1; possibly TRBD2 for D (7 bases). CDR3 sequence (DNA): TGCGCCAGCAGCCCTTGGGGGGGGCTACGGGACTACAATGAGCAGTTCTTC. Protein: CASSPWGGLRDYNEQFF.